This T cell receptor beta chain is drawn from a study of blood T cell repertoires in COVID-19. Clones were sequenced by immunoSEQ multiplex PCR, and TCRdb holds only the in-frame ones, with some missing. The sample lists almost 500,000 clones; 75% to 90% were seen once. This CDR3 has 14 residues. The germline CDR1 and CDR2 sequences are SGHTA and FQGNSA. The V segment lost 3 bases and the J segment 6 bases; nucleotides outside the gene matches: 2. This chain links TRBV7-2 with TRBJ2-2, with 9 bases fitting TRBD2. The clonotype comes from a woman aged 60-75 years who had recovered from COVID-19. The sample comprised PBMCs or T cells enriched from blood (not recorded which). The CDR3 sequence: CASSFSGGAGELFF. The CDR3 DNA follows: TGTGCCAGCAGCTTTAGCGGGGGAGCCGGGGAGCTGTTTTTT.